Listed below are T cell receptor beta chains from one sample, sequenced in a study of cytomegalovirus exposure and HLA in healthy donors. Libraries were prepared by immunoSEQ multiplex PCR; TCRdb keeps only in-frame clonotypes and omits some of them. The data hold over 150,000 clones, with 82% observed a single time. What was sequenced was PBMCs. These receptors were obtained from a man aged 45-65 years in good health and CMV-seropositive. The CDR3 runs from the conserved cysteine through the conserved F or W. A D gene is named only where the DNA matches it firmly. Expanded clones are given a class, and other clones once, few, many or no size at all.

CDR3 protein: CASSLSRGQTQYF; CDR3 DNA: TGTGCCAGCAGTTTATCCAGGGGTCAGACCCAGTACTTC; clone size: once; V gene: TRBV27; J gene: TRBJ2-5; D gene: .
CDR3 protein: CASTKTGTHTDTQYF; CDR3 DNA: TGTGCCAGCACTAAGACAGGGACCCACACAGATACGCAGTATTTT; clone size: .; V gene: TRBV5-6; J gene: TRBJ2-3; D gene: TRBD1
CDR3 protein: CASSLRTGRDQPQHF; CDR3 DNA: TGTGCCAGCAGCTTAAGGACAGGGAGGGATCAGCCCCAGCATTTT; clone size: .; V gene: TRBV7-2; J gene: TRBJ1-5; D gene: TRBD1
CDR3 protein: CASSYSRRNEQFF; CDR3 DNA: TGTGCCAGCAGTTACTCGCGCCGGAATGAGCAGTTCTTC; clone size: .; V gene: TRBV6-5; J gene: TRBJ2-1; D gene: .
CDR3 protein: CASSLKREGKSYNEQFF; CDR3 DNA: TGTGCCAGCAGCTTGAAGCGGGAGGGTAAATCCTACAATGAGCAGTTCTTC; clone size: .; V gene: TRBV11-2; J gene: TRBJ2-1; D gene: TRBD2
CDR3 protein: CARRLAGEKSTLYNEQFF; CDR3 DNA: TGTGCCCGCCGACTAGCGGGAGAAAAAAGCACATTATACAATGAGCAGTTCTTC; clone size: .; V gene: TRBV2; J gene: TRBJ2-1; D gene: TRBD2
CDR3 protein: CASSEGQGPYGYTF; CDR3 DNA: TGCGCCAGCAGCGAAGGACAGGGGCCCTATGGCTACACCTTC; clone size: .; V gene: TRBV5-1; J gene: TRBJ1-2; D gene: TRBD1
CDR3 protein: CASSFGQGPNEQFF; CDR3 DNA: TGTGCCAGCAGCTTCGGACAGGGACCAAATGAGCAGTTCTTC; clone size: .; V gene: TRBV7-2; J gene: TRBJ2-1; D gene: TRBD1
CDR3 protein: CASSASWGTGYNEQFF; CDR3 DNA: TGTGCCAGCAGCGCCTCCTGGGGGACAGGGTACAATGAGCAGTTCTTC; clone size: .; V gene: TRBV7-9; J gene: TRBJ2-1; D gene: TRBD1
CDR3 protein: CASRNPGHLNEKLFF; CDR3 DNA: TGTGCCAGCAGGAATCCGGGACACTTGAATGAAAAACTGTTTTTT; clone size: .; V gene: TRBV28; J gene: TRBJ1-4; D gene: .
CDR3 protein: CASMPSGLALPLQETQYF; CDR3 DNA: TGTGCCAGCATGCCCAGCGGGTTAGCGCTACCTCTTCAAGAGACCCAGTACTTC; clone size: .; V gene: TRBV28; J gene: TRBJ2-5; D gene: .
CDR3 protein: CASSPPPATGEAFF; CDR3 DNA: TGTGCCAGCTCACCACCTCCCGCGACAGGGGAAGCTTTCTTT; clone size: .; V gene: TRBV18; J gene: TRBJ1-1; D gene: TRBD1
CDR3 protein: CASSQRERYEQYF; CDR3 DNA: TGTGCCAGCAGTCAGCGGGAGCGGTACGAGCAGTACTTC; clone size: .; V gene: TRBV21-1; J gene: TRBJ2-7; D gene: .
CDR3 protein: CASSKVGRGHGPQHF; CDR3 DNA: TGTGCCAGCAGCAAAGTGGGTCGGGGTCACGGGCCCCAGCATTTT; clone size: .; V gene: TRBV21-1; J gene: TRBJ1-5; D gene: .
CDR3 protein: CSVWDRNTEAFF; CDR3 DNA: TGCAGCGTTTGGGACAGAAACACTGAAGCTTTCTTT; clone size: once; V gene: TRBV29-1; J gene: TRBJ1-1; D gene: TRBD1
CDR3 protein: CASSFMTGGTYGYTF; CDR3 DNA: TGTGCCAGCAGTTTCATGACAGGGGGAACCTATGGCTACACCTTC; clone size: .; V gene: TRBV6-1; J gene: TRBJ1-2; D gene: TRBD1
CDR3 protein: CASSKNRGGSSYNEQFF; CDR3 DNA: TGCGCCAGCAGCAAGAATCGCGGGGGTAGCTCCTACAATGAGCAGTTCTTC; clone size: .; V gene: TRBV4-3; J gene: TRBJ2-1; D gene: TRBD2
CDR3 protein: CASSSRETGELFF; CDR3 DNA: TGTGCCAGCAGTTCTCGGGAAACCGGGGAGCTGTTTTTT; clone size: .; V gene: TRBV6-6; J gene: TRBJ2-2; D gene: .
CDR3 protein: CASSYMERNQPQHF; CDR3 DNA: TGTGCCAGCAGTTACATGGAGAGGAATCAGCCCCAGCATTTT; clone size: .; V gene: TRBV6-6; J gene: TRBJ1-5; D gene: .
CDR3 protein: CASSLPGGVYNEQFF; CDR3 DNA: TGTGCCAGCTCCCTACCCGGGGGTGTATACAATGAGCAGTTCTTC; clone size: .; V gene: TRBV18; J gene: TRBJ2-1; D gene: .
CDR3 protein: CASSSSGSTDTQYF; CDR3 DNA: TGTGCCAGCAGCTCTAGCGGGAGCACAGATACGCAGTATTTT; clone size: few; V gene: TRBV9; J gene: TRBJ2-3; D gene: TRBD2
CDR3 protein: CASSFGLAYNEQFF; CDR3 DNA: TGCGCCAGCAGCTTTGGACTAGCCTACAATGAGCAGTTCTTC; clone size: once; V gene: TRBV5-1; J gene: TRBJ2-1; D gene: TRBD2
CDR3 protein: CASSFIRQPYEQYF; CDR3 DNA: TGTGCCAGCAGTTTTATCCGACAGCCTTACGAGCAGTACTTC; clone size: .; V gene: TRBV28; J gene: TRBJ2-7; D gene: .
CDR3 protein: CASSSTDRKQYF; CDR3 DNA: TGTGCCAGCAGTTCTACAGACAGAAAGCAGTACTTC; clone size: .; V gene: TRBV28; J gene: TRBJ2-7; D gene: .
CDR3 protein: CASSITRLTNYGYTF; CDR3 DNA: TGTGCCAGTAGTATTACGAGGTTAACTAACTATGGCTACACCTTC; clone size: .; V gene: TRBV19; J gene: TRBJ1-2; D gene: .
CDR3 protein: CASSNHLGTGAAGELFF; CDR3 DNA: TGTGCCAGCAGCAACCATCTTGGGACAGGGGCTGCCGGGGAGCTGTTTTTT; clone size: .; V gene: TRBV11-2; J gene: TRBJ2-2; D gene: TRBD1
CDR3 protein: CASSQDVGVGETQYF; CDR3 DNA: TGCGCCAGCAGCCAAGATGTAGGGGTTGGGGAGACCCAGTACTTC; clone size: .; V gene: TRBV4-3; J gene: TRBJ2-5; D gene: .
CDR3 protein: CSVDLAGEVDTQYF; CDR3 DNA: TGCAGCGTTGATCTAGCGGGAGAGGTAGATACGCAGTATTTT; clone size: .; V gene: TRBV29-1; J gene: TRBJ2-3; D gene: TRBD2
CDR3 protein: CASSLAGGSQNTIYF; CDR3 DNA: TGTGCCAGCAGCCTAGCAGGGGGATCGCAAAACACCATATATTTT; clone size: .; V gene: TRBV7-2; J gene: TRBJ1-3; D gene: TRBD1
CDR3 protein: CASSLGQTKNIQYF; CDR3 DNA: TGTGCCAGCAGTTTAGGACAGACCAAAAACATTCAGTACTTC; clone size: few; V gene: TRBV28; J gene: TRBJ2-4; D gene: .
CDR3 protein: CSATKQEGGTF; CDR3 DNA: TGCAGTGCTACGAAACAGGAGGGCGGCACCTTC; clone size: .; V gene: TRBV20-1; J gene: TRBJ1-2; D gene: .
CDR3 protein: CASQVDLNEKLFF; CDR3 DNA: TGTGCCAGTCAGGTCGACCTTAATGAAAAACTGTTTTTT; clone size: .; V gene: TRBV28; J gene: TRBJ1-4; D gene: .
CDR3 protein: CASSHRGDRGGADLTEAFF; CDR3 DNA: TGCGCCAGCAGCCACAGAGGAGACAGGGGGGGCGCGGATTTGACTGAAGCTTTCTTT; clone size: .; V gene: TRBV4-1; J gene: TRBJ1-1; D gene: TRBD1
CDR3 protein: CASSPRTGDYGYTF; CDR3 DNA: TGTGCCAGCAGCCCGCGGACAGGGGACTATGGCTACACCTTC; clone size: .; V gene: TRBV9; J gene: TRBJ1-2; D gene: TRBD1
CDR3 protein: CASSLGDRYDGYTF; CDR3 DNA: TGTGCCAGCAGCTTAGGGGACAGGTACGATGGCTACACCTTC; clone size: .; V gene: TRBV7-2; J gene: TRBJ1-2; D gene: TRBD1
CDR3 protein: CASSRRGTEAFF; CDR3 DNA: TGTGCCAGCAGCCGCAGGGGGACTGAAGCTTTCTTT; clone size: .; V gene: TRBV5-8; J gene: TRBJ1-1; D gene: TRBD1
CDR3 protein: CASSLAGSSYNEQFF; CDR3 DNA: TGTGCCAGCAGCTTAGCTGGGAGCTCCTACAATGAGCAGTTCTTC; clone size: once; V gene: TRBV7-9; J gene: TRBJ2-1; D gene: .
CDR3 protein: CASLDGTSVHNEQFF; CDR3 DNA: TGCGCCAGCCTTGACGGGACTAGCGTACACAATGAGCAGTTCTTC; clone size: .; V gene: TRBV5-1; J gene: TRBJ2-1; D gene: TRBD2
CDR3 protein: CSVALHSDYGYTF; CDR3 DNA: TGCAGCGTTGCCCTCCATTCAGACTATGGCTACACCTTC; clone size: few; V gene: TRBV29-1; J gene: TRBJ1-2; D gene: .
CDR3 protein: CASSEAGRGQVDTQYF; CDR3 DNA: TGTGCCAGCAGTGAAGCGGGCAGGGGGCAGGTAGATACGCAGTATTTT; clone size: .; V gene: TRBV6-1; J gene: TRBJ2-3; D gene: TRBD1
CDR3 protein: CASSLMQGGVNGYTF; CDR3 DNA: TGTGCCAGCAGCTTAATGCAGGGAGGGGTAAATGGCTACACCTTC; clone size: .; V gene: TRBV7-6; J gene: TRBJ1-2; D gene: .
CDR3 protein: CRVGGASGSTDTQYF; CDR3 DNA: TGCAGAGTAGGTGGGGCTAGCGGGAGCACAGATACGCAGTATTTT; clone size: .; V gene: TRBV29-1; J gene: TRBJ2-3; D gene: TRBD2
CDR3 protein: CASSPQRGLQYF; CDR3 DNA: TGTGCCAGCAGTCCCCAGCGGGGCTTGCAGTATTTT; clone size: few; V gene: TRBV28; J gene: TRBJ2-3; D gene: TRBD2